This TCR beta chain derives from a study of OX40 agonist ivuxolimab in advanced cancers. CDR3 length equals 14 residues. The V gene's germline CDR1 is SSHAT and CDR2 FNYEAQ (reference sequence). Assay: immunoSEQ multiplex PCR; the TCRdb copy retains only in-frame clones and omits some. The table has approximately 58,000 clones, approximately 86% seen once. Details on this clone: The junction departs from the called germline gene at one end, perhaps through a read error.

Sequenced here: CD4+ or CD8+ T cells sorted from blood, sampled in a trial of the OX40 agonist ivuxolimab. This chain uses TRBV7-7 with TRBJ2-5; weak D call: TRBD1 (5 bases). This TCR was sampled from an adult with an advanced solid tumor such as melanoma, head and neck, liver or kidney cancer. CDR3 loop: CASSFDPQGKTQYF. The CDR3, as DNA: TGTGCTAGCAGCTTTGACCCGCAGGGAAAGACCCAGTACTTC.